A single sample is the source of the 9 T cell receptor beta chains below, sequenced in a study of OX40 agonist ivuxolimab in advanced cancers. Generated by immunoSEQ multiplex PCR, the TCRdb table keeps only in-frame clones and is missing some. The sample lists around 40,000 clones; more than 75% were seen once. Sequenced material: CD4+ or CD8+ T cells sorted from blood, taken in a trial of the OX40 agonist ivuxolimab. These receptors all come from an adult with an advanced solid tumor such as melanoma, head and neck, liver or kidney cancer.

CDR3 in amino acids: CASSESNGWETQYF. The CDR3 nucleotides read TGCGCCAGCAGTGAGTCCAATGGCTGGGAGACCCAGTACTTC. V is TRBV10-1 and J is TRBJ2-5; no clear D. V was pared by 0 bases and J by 5 bases, with 10 bases between. The CDR3 has 14 amino acids. Germline V CDR1 and CDR2: WNHNN, SYGVQD (reference sequence).

The J gene is TRBJ2-7, the V gene TRBV27; D is uncertain. The V end lost 3 bases, the J end lost 0 bases, and 12 bases lay between the germline ends. Germline V gives CDR1 MNHEY, CDR2 SMNVEV (reference sequence). CDR3 length: 15 residues. The CDR3 region is CASSFKAVSSYEQYF. Written as DNA, the CDR3 is TGTGCCAGCAGTTTTAAGGCAGTTAGCTCCTACGAGCAGTACTTC.

The chain joins TRBV4-1 to TRBJ1-1; D unclear. The CDR3 spans 14 residues. The ends were cut back, 4 bases at V and 0 bases at J, with 9 bases in the middle. Germline V CDR1 and CDR2: MGHRA, YSYEKL. CDR3 DNA: TGCGCCAGCAGCCGTAGAAACCTGAACACTGAAGCTTTCTTT. This codes for CASSRRNLNTEAFF.

Here the CDR3 reads CASVGGSLSYNEQFF. The DNA for the CDR3 is TGTGCCAGTGTAGGGGGGAGTTTATCCTACAATGAGCAGTTCTTC. This chain joins TRBV27 and TRBJ2-1; tentatively, D is TRBD1 or TRBD2 (6 bases each). The CDR3 sequence is 15 residues long. Looked up from germline, CDR1 is MNHEY and CDR2 is SMNVEV (reference sequence). V was cut by 9 bases and J by 1 base, with 16 bases left in between.

V usage is TRBV6-6 and J usage is TRBJ2-7, with D perhaps TRBD2 (6 bases). The V gene lost 0 bases and the J gene lost 4 bases, with 13 bases spanning the gap. Germline CDR1 and CDR2: MNHNY and SVGAGI (reference sequence). The CDR3 sequence is 15 residues long. The CDR3 DNA follows: TGTGCCAGCAGTTACTCGCCGGGACTGGAATACGAGCAGTACTTC. As protein: CASSYSPGLEYEQYF.

The chain links TRBV6-1 to TRBJ1-4; no definite D call. CDR1 MNHNS and CDR2 SASEGT come from the germline V gene. The CDR3 extends over 14 amino acids. Trimming removed 4 bases at V and 3 bases at J, with 9 bases between. The CDR3 DNA reads TGTGCCAGCAGTGTAAGGTCGGCTAATGAAAAACTGTTTTTT. Translating it yields CASSVRSANEKLFF.

In its sample, this clone was seen a few times. The rearrangement links TRBV12-1 to TRBJ1-5; the table's TRBD1 call for D was not verified on the DNA. TRBV12-1 is marked as a pseudogene. CDR3 length: 18 amino acids. Written as DNA, the CDR3 is TGTGCCAGCAGCTTTGTCCCAGGGCGTGGGTATAGCAATCAGCCCCAGCATTTT. Its translation is CASSFVPGRGYSNQPQHF.

The CDR3 coding sequence is TGTGCCAGCAGCTTAGGTACGGGAGCGGCGGAGACCCAGTACTTC. Residues: CASSLGTGAAETQYF. The rearrangement uses TRBV7-6 and TRBJ2-5; D perhaps matches TRBD2 (6 bases). The CDR3 totals 15 residues. Trimming removed 1 base from V and 5 bases from J, with 14 bases in between. Germline CDR1 reads SGHVS; CDR2 reads FNYEAQ.

The chain has TRBV7-2 and TRBJ2-3; TRBD1 agrees at 11 bases. CDR1 is SGHTA and CDR2 is FQGNSA in the germline V gene. The CDR3 has 14 amino acids. J was trimmed by 4 bases and V by 4 bases; bases with no gene match: 1. DNA for the CDR3: TGTGCCAGCAGCTGGGGACAGGGGGCAGATACGCAGTATTTT. Residues: CASSWGQGADTQYF.